What follows are 22 T cell receptor beta chains derived from one specimen sequenced in a study of blood T cells in healthy people across ages (dated by TCRdb to about 2015). Library method: 5' RACE. Sequencing was performed on an Illumina HiSeq 2500. A second PCR of 7 to 11 cycles was performed with a sample-barcoded 5' primer and a J-beta primer mix. In-frame beta chains were kept once TCRdb had trimmed the public reads at Q25 with fastp and called clones with MiXCR. Every CDR3 protein is listed once, alongside the most common genes and DNA of its rows. Within this sample are 1.5 million to 1.9 million distinct CDR3 sequences, with 40% to 45% of them counted one time only. The ten largest make up just over 4% of the sample. The source material was blood. The source of these receptors is a woman aged 18-35 years in good health.

The sample holds one count of this clonotype. The junction shows a germline mismatch at one end, possibly a read error. The J gene is TRBJ1-6, the V gene TRBV4-1; D unresolved. The length of the CDR3 is 13 residues. CDR1 MGHRA and CDR2 YSYEKL come from the germline V gene. CDR3 amino acids: CASSQNAYSPPHF. The CDR3 DNA reads as TGCGCCAGCAGCCAGAACGCCTATTCACCCCCCCACTTT.

This clonotype was seen a handful of times. The rearrangement links TRBV27 to TRBJ2-7, with 10 positions matching TRBD1. This CDR3 contains 15 residues. CDR1 and CDR2 from the germline V gene are MNHEY and SMNVEV (reference sequence). Trimming took 10 bases from V and 2 from J; bases not matched to a gene: 11. The CDR3 loop reads CATTYYGTGAYEQYF. Written as DNA, the CDR3 is TGTGCCACTACGTATTATGGGACAGGGGCCTACGAGCAGTACTTC.

The chain has TRBV6-5 and TRBJ2-7; 7 positions agree with TRBD1. This CDR3 comprises 16 residues. In germline, CDR1 is MNHEY, CDR2 SVGAGI. Unmatched junction bases numbered 9, after V lost 2 bases and J lost 2 bases. CDR3 amino acids: CASSYLTGSSTYEQYF. The CDR3 DNA reads as TGTGCCAGCAGTTACCTGACAGGGTCCTCCACCTACGAGCAGTACTTC.

CDR3 region: CASGFKLGGDTQYF. CDR3 DNA: TGTGCCAGCGGATTCAAACTGGGAGGGGATACGCAGTATTTT. The chain uses TRBV7-2 and TRBJ2-3; 7 nucleotides line up with TRBD2. Germline V CDR1 and CDR2: SGHTA, FQGNSA. CDR3 length: 14 residues. J gave up 6 bases and V 8 bases, and 11 bases lay outside the gene matches.

V usage is TRBV28 and J usage is TRBJ2-1; TRBD2 aligns across 12 bases. CDR3 size: 20 residues. V lost 1 base to trimming and J lost 8 bases; unmatched junction nucleotides: 18. Germline V gene sequence: CDR1 MDHEN, CDR2 SYDVKM. CDR3 sequence: CASSLFNRRGLAGRYDEQFF. CDR3 DNA sequence: TGTGCCAGCAGTTTATTCAACAGGAGAGGACTAGCGGGGAGATATGATGAGCAGTTCTTC. Variable domain in full (rest from reference TRBV28 and TRBJ2-1): DVKVTQSSRYLVKRTGEKVFLECVQDMDHENMFWYRQDPGLGLRLIYFSYDVKMKEKGDIPEGYSVSREKKERFSLILESASTNQTSMYLCASSLFNRRGLAGRYDEQFFGPGTRLTVL.

This chain joins TRBV20-1 and TRBJ2-7, with D perhaps matching TRBD1 or TRBD2 (5 bases each). Germline CDR1 and CDR2: DFQATT and SNEGSKA (reference sequence). The ends were cut back, 6 bases at V and 7 bases at J, with 16 bases in the middle. This CDR3 contains 12 residues. The CDR3 DNA is TGCAGTGCATTGGGACCGTACAATGAGCAGTACTTC. Its protein product is CSALGPYNEQYF.

The CDR3 here is CASSQNGQTSYGYTF. CDR3 sequence (DNA): TGCGCCAGCAGCCAAAATGGACAGACCTCTTATGGCTACACCTTC. V gene TRBV4-1 combines with J gene TRBJ1-2; TRBD1 might be the D (6 bases). The V and J ends lost 2 bases and 5 bases respectively, with 15 bases between them. Germline V gene lookup returns CDR1 MGHRA and CDR2 YSYEKL. The CDR3 is 15 residues long.

The sample holds a few counts of this clonotype. This rearrangement joins TRBV6-2 or TRBV6-3 to TRBJ2-7; D is undetermined. This CDR3 is built from 12 residues. The germline V and J ends were trimmed by 2 bases and 3 bases, with 5 bases remaining between them. CDR1 MNHEY and CDR2 SVGEGT come from the germline V gene. In nucleotides, the CDR3 is TGTGCCAGCAGTTACGTCCACTACGAGCAGTACTTC. Protein sequence: CASSYVHYEQYF.

This clonotype was counted once. Germline is not matched at one junction end, which may reflect a read error. This chain links TRBV2 with TRBJ1-2; 8 bases match TRBD1. This CDR3 comprises 14 residues. Germline CDR1 is SNHLY and CDR2 is FYNNEI. In DNA, the CDR3 is TGTGCCAGCAGTGACAGGGGGCATATCTATGACTACACCTTC. Residues: CASSDRGHIYDYTF.

J is TRBJ1-6 and V is TRBV10-3; 8 nucleotides align to TRBD1. CDR3 length: 17 residues. Trimming at V came to 3 bases and at J to 5 bases, leaving 9 bases not matched to a gene. Germline CDR1 reads ENHRY; CDR2 reads SYGVKD. The CDR3 DNA reads TGTGCCATCAGTGATCCGGACAGGGCGAGAAATAATTCACCCCTCCACTTT. As protein: CAISDPDRARNNSPLHF.

This clonotype has more than one count but fewer than ten. The rearrangement joins TRBV20-1 to TRBJ1-5; possibly TRBD1 for D (6 bases). V dropped 1 base and J dropped 2 bases, with 9 bases sitting between them. The CDR3 length is 14 residues. Germline V lookup: CDR1 DFQATT, CDR2 SNEGSKA (reference sequence). The CDR3 sequence: CSARGTVGNQPQHF. For the CDR3, the DNA is TGCAGTGCTAGAGGGACAGTGGGCAATCAGCCCCAGCATTTT.

This clonotype was seen a handful of times. The V call is TRBV20-1, the J call TRBJ2-5, with 7 bases that match TRBD1. The end of the DNA aligns better with TRBJ2-7, so the J call may be wrong. The CDR3 length is 14 residues. Germline V gene lookup returns CDR1 DFQATT and CDR2 SNEGSKA (reference sequence). In nucleotides, the CDR3 is TGCAGTGCTAGGGACTTGACAGGGTCGGACGAGCAGTACTTC. Its translation: CSARDLTGSDEQYF.

The chain is built from TRBV28 and TRBJ1-1; D ambiguous. The length of the CDR3 is 11 residues. Germline assignment: CDR1 MDHEN and CDR2 SYDVKM. The V and J ends lost 11 bases and 4 bases respectively, with 11 bases between them. The CDR3 here is CAACSPTEAFF. The CDR3 nucleotides are TGTGCCGCGTGTAGTCCCACTGAAGCTTTCTTT. Full variable domain (rest looked up from reference TRBV28 and TRBJ1-1): DVKVTQSSRYLVKRTGEKVFLECVQDMDHENMFWYRQDPGLGLRLIYFSYDVKMKEKGDIPEGYSVSREKKERFSLILESASTNQTSMYLCAACSPTEAFFGQGTRLTVV.

This clonotype was seen only a few times. The gene calls are TRBV4-3 and TRBJ2-7; tentatively, D is TRBD1 (6 bases). The CDR3 has 14 residues. V was cut by 1 base and J by 3 bases, with 10 bases left in between. CDR1 is LGHNA and CDR2 is YSLEER in the germline V gene. CDR3 nucleotide sequence: TGCGCCAGCAGCCAAGGGACAGCCATCTACGAGCAGTACTTC. Translating gives CASSQGTAIYEQYF.

This chain joins TRBV15 and TRBJ1-2; possibly TRBD1 for D (5 bases). V lost 3 bases to trimming and J lost 8 bases, with 22 bases between them. Per germline, CDR1 LNHNV and CDR2 YYDKDF (reference sequence). There are 16 residues in the CDR3. The CDR3 region is CATSRGTAGIMWGYTF. CDR3 bases: TGTGCCACCAGCAGGGGAACCGCAGGGATCATGTGGGGCTACACCTTC. The whole variable domain, remainder taken from reference TRBV15 and TRBJ1-2, is DAMVIQNPRYQVTQFGKPVTLSCSQTLNHNVMYWYQQKSSQAPKLLFHYYDKDFNNEADTPDNFQSRRPNTSFCFLDIRSPGLGDTAMYLCATSRGTAGIMWGYTFGSGTRLTVV.

Concerning this clonotype: This may be a read error: a much more frequent sequence differs by one nucleotide. The chain carries TRBV4-1 and TRBJ2-1; the D is unclear. The last part of the DNA fits TRBJ2-7 better; the J call may be wrong. Looked up from germline, CDR1 is MGHRA and CDR2 is YSYEKL. CDR3 length: 14 residues. CDR3 protein: CASSPDGSYNEQYF. Here the CDR3 DNA reads TGCGCCAGCAGCCCAGACGGGTCCTACAATGAGCAGTACTTC.

The chain is built from TRBV20-1 and TRBJ2-1; D might be TRBD1 or TRBD2, each matching 6 bases. The CDR3 covers 14 residues. V dropped 3 bases and J dropped 9 bases, with 18 bases sitting between them. In germline, CDR1 is DFQATT, CDR2 SNEGSKA (reference sequence). The DNA of the CDR3 is TGCAGTGCTAGGGAAGGCTCGGGGGCAAGTGAGCAGTTCTTC. Encoded protein: CSAREGSGASEQFF.

This chain uses TRBV7-9 with TRBJ1-1, with no clear D. The length of the CDR3 is 15 residues. V was clipped by 1 base and J by 4 bases, with 13 bases between them. Germline V gene lookup returns CDR1 SEHNR and CDR2 FQNEAQ (reference sequence). This CDR3 is CASSLVGRGGTEAFF. The CDR3 bases are TGTGCCAGCAGCTTAGTTGGACGGGGAGGCACTGAAGCTTTCTTT.

As concerns this clonotype: At one of its ends the junction is not consistent with the germline gene, which may arise from a read error. V gene TRBV7-9 combines with J gene TRBJ1-1; D is undetermined. The CDR3 runs to 13 residues. Germline CDR1 is SEHNR and CDR2 is FQNEAQ (reference sequence). In DNA form, the CDR3 reads TGTGCCAACAGCCTTGTTCTTAACACTGAAGCTTTCTTT. It codes for CANSLVLNTEAFF.

V is TRBV20-1 and J is TRBJ2-1; D is unclear. Near its end, the DNA agrees better with TRBJ2-7, so the J call may be wrong. The CDR3 is 14 amino acids. Germline values: CDR1 DFQATT, CDR2 SNEGSKA (reference sequence). CDR3 amino acids: CSARDRYSYNEQYF. As DNA, the CDR3 is TGCAGTGCTAGAGACAGGTACTCCTACAATGAGCAGTACTTC.

The chain joins TRBV5-1 to TRBJ1-4; D gene uncertain. This CDR3 is 14 amino acids long. CDR1 and CDR2 (germline): SGHRS, YFSETQ. With 4 bases removed from V and 5 bases from J, the gap between germline ends came to 12 bases. The CDR3 protein is CASSEDGLNEKLFF. Written as DNA, the CDR3 is TGCGCCAGCAGCGAAGACGGACTAAATGAAAAACTGTTTTTT.

V usage is TRBV7-9 and J usage is TRBJ2-3; 10 bases are shared with TRBD2. The V and J ends lost 1 base and 4 bases, in that order; junction bases with no gene match: 11. The CDR3 extends over 18 amino acids. Looked up from germline, CDR1 is SEHNR and CDR2 is FQNEAQ (reference sequence). CDR3 bases: TGTGCCAGCAGCTTAGGGCTAGCGGGAGTCCTTTTACCAGATACGCAGTATTTT. Its translation: CASSLGLAGVLLPDTQYF.